One and the same sample provided the 32 T cell receptor beta chains below, sequenced in a study of T cell responses to AZD1222 COVID-19 vaccine. Only in-frame clones appear in the TCRdb table, and some are missing; sequencing was by immunoSEQ multiplex PCR. The sample includes roughly 80,000 clones, 75% to 95% of them seen just once. The input for sequencing was peripheral blood, taken on day 0 of MenACWY control vaccination. The source is an adult in good health.

The V gene is TRBV27, the J gene TRBJ2-1; 9 positions agree with TRBD1. Looked up from germline, CDR1 is MNHEY and CDR2 is SMNVEV (reference sequence). The CDR3 has 16 amino acids. With V trimmed by 2 bases and J by 6 bases, 8 bases remained unmatched. The CDR3 sequence: CASSLIGRTGVNEQFF. CDR3 DNA: TGTGCCAGCAGTTTAATTGGGAGGACAGGGGTCAATGAGCAGTTCTTC.

The chain recombines TRBV27 with TRBJ2-5; 7 bases map to TRBD2. J gave up 1 base and V 6 bases, and 2 bases lay outside the gene matches. CDR3 length: 13 residues. Germline V lookup: CDR1 MNHEY, CDR2 SMNVEV (reference sequence). CDR3 nucleotides: TGTGCCAGCAGAGCGGGACTCCAAGAGACCCAGTACTTC. Protein: CASRAGLQETQYF.

This clone was observed a single time. The chain is built from TRBV4-1 and TRBJ2-7, with D possibly TRBD2 on 5 matching bases. Germline-derived CDR1 and CDR2 are MGHRA and YSYEKL. CDR3 length: 13 amino acids. V lost 3 bases and J lost 2, with 8 bases in between. The CDR3 region has the DNA TGCGCCAGCAGCCACGGGGTTACCTACGAGCAGTACTTC. This sequence encodes CASSHGVTYEQYF.

The rearrangement uses TRBV5-4 and TRBJ1-2; maybe TRBD1 (5 bases). The CDR3 loop spans 13 amino acids. V was shortened by 4 bases and J by 8 bases, with 15 bases between the two germline ends. CDR1 is SGHNT, CDR2 YYREEE, per germline (reference sequence). The DNA of the CDR3 is TGTGCCAGCAGCCCAACAGGTCCGGGCGGCTACACCTTC. Its protein is CASSPTGPGGYTF.

The J gene is TRBJ2-1, the V gene TRBV6-5, with 11 bases that match TRBD1. This CDR3 has 15 amino acids. Germline values: CDR1 MNHEY, CDR2 SVGAGI. Trimming took 8 bases from V and 2 from J; bases not matched to a gene: 5. CDR3 sequence: CASRRTGGAYNEQFF. The CDR3 bases are TGTGCCAGCCGCAGGACAGGGGGCGCCTACAATGAGCAGTTCTTC.

The chain is built from TRBV2 and TRBJ1-6, with 7 bases identical to TRBD1. Germline CDR1 and CDR2: SNHLY and FYNNEI. The V gene end was trimmed by 8 bases and the J gene end by 9 bases; junction bases not matched to a gene: 7. The length of the CDR3 is 13 residues. The CDR3 loop reads CASGQEEGSPLHF. CDR3 in DNA: TGTGCCAGCGGACAGGAAGAGGGTTCACCCCTCCACTTT.

This clone was detected only a few times. The chain joins TRBV21-1 to TRBJ2-4; TRBD2 is the table's D call and was not checked against the DNA. TRBV21-1 constitutes a pseudogene. The CDR3 length is 21 residues. This chain's CDR3 is CASSKYDLAGIYLLAKNIQYF. CDR3 DNA: TGTGCCAGCAGCAAATACGACTTAGCGGGAATATACCTATTAGCCAAAAACATTCAGTACTTC.

The chain recombines TRBV27 with TRBJ1-5; D perhaps matches TRBD1 (6 bases). This CDR3 comprises 14 residues. Germline CDR1 is MNHEY and CDR2 is SMNVEV (reference sequence). V was clipped by 2 bases and J by 7 bases, with 12 bases between them. The CDR3 nucleotides are TGTGCCAGCAGTTTAGTTACAGGGACCCAGCCCCAGCATTTT. Amino acids: CASSLVTGTQPQHF.

V usage is TRBV2 and J usage is TRBJ2-7, with D tentatively TRBD2 (6 bases). The germline V gene encodes CDR1 SNHLY and CDR2 FYNNEI. The CDR3 has 12 amino acids. V dropped 6 bases and J dropped 0 bases, with 6 bases sitting between them. CDR3 sequence: CASRRDSYEQYF. The CDR3 bases are TGTGCCAGCAGGCGGGACTCCTACGAGCAGTACTTC.

This clone has just a few counts. CDR3 residues: CASSYGGTEAFF. Here the CDR3 DNA reads TGTGCCAGCAGTTACGGGGGGACTGAAGCTTTCTTT. V and J are TRBV6-5 and TRBJ1-1; D possibly corresponds to TRBD1 (5 bases). Germline V gene data show CDR1 as MNHEY and CDR2 as SVGAGI. Trimming pared 2 bases from V and 5 bases from J, leaving 6 bases between. The CDR3 loop spans 12 amino acids.

This sequence joins TRBV7-9 and TRBJ1-3; TRBD1 might be the D (5 bases). Germline V gives CDR1 SEHNR, CDR2 FQNEAQ (reference sequence). This CDR3 comprises 14 residues. Trimming took 1 base from V and 6 from J, leaving 10 bases between them. The CDR3 DNA sequence: TGTGCCAGCAGCTTAGGCGTCAGGGAAAACACCATATATTTT. It specifies CASSLGVRENTIYF.

The chain recombines TRBV24-1 with TRBJ1-5; 8 bases agree with TRBD1. This CDR3 region has 18 residues. CDR1 KGHDR and CDR2 SFDVKD come from the germline V gene. With V trimmed by 6 bases and J by 1 base, 13 bases remained unmatched. The CDR3 region is CATSPGQGAITSNQPQHF. The CDR3 DNA reads as TGTGCCACCAGTCCTGGGCAGGGGGCGATTACGAGCAATCAGCCCCAGCATTTT.

This clone showed up just once. This chain uses TRBV18 with TRBJ1-1; no firm D call. CDR1 is KGHSH, CDR2 LQKENI, per germline. This CDR3 spans 13 amino acids. V was cut by 3 bases and J by 0 bases, with 5 bases left in between. CDR3 loop: CASSPRVNTEAFF. CDR3 nucleotides: TGTGCCAGCTCACCCCGGGTGAACACTGAAGCTTTCTTT.

J is TRBJ2-1 and V is TRBV30; TRBD2 aligns across 11 bases. Germline CDR1 reads GTSNPN; CDR2 reads SVGIG (reference sequence). V was pared by 8 bases and J by 1 base, with 4 bases of the junction left unmatched. CDR3 size: 14 residues. Here the CDR3 reads CAGRLAGSYNEQFF. The CDR3 region has the DNA TGTGCCGGGCGACTAGCGGGATCCTACAATGAGCAGTTCTTC.

The rearrangement links TRBV11-2 to TRBJ2-7; a weak D match, TRBD2 (6 bases). Trimming removed 4 bases from V and 2 bases from J, with 15 bases in between. The CDR3 has 15 residues. Germline loops: CDR1 SGHAT, CDR2 FQNNGV. CDR3 DNA: TGTGCCAGCAGCTCCCCTGGGAGGCCCCCCTACGAGCAGTACTTC. Translation: CASSSPGRPPYEQYF.

V is TRBV28 and J is TRBJ1-5; D not certain. Trimming removed 3 bases from V and 3 bases from J, with 0 bases in between. Germline assignment: CDR1 MDHEN and CDR2 SYDVKM. There are 11 residues in the CDR3. The CDR3 protein is CASSFNQPQHF. The CDR3 DNA reads TGTGCCAGCAGTTTCAATCAGCCCCAGCATTTT. Using reference TRBV28 and TRBJ1-5 for the parts outside the CDR3, the full variable domain is DVKVTQSSRYLVKRTGEKVFLECVQDMDHENMFWYRQDPGLGLRLIYFSYDVKMKEKGDIPEGYSVSREKKERFSLILESASTNQTSMYLCASSFNQPQHFGDGTRLSIL.

The rearrangement links TRBV7-2 to TRBJ2-3; no definite D call. Trimming took off 5 bases at V and 0 bases at J, with 3 bases between the two ends. Germline V CDR1 and CDR2: SGHTA, FQGNSA. There are 12 residues in the CDR3. CDR3 sequence: CASSPSTDTQYF. CDR3 DNA: TGTGCCAGCAGCCCAAGCACAGATACGCAGTATTTT.

The chain is built from TRBV29-1 and TRBJ2-5, with TRBD2 matching over 8 bases. The ends lost 3 bases at V and 5 bases at J; junction bases unmatched: 2. Germline V gives CDR1 SQVTM, CDR2 ANQGSEA. The CDR3 is 12 residues long. For the CDR3, the DNA is TGCAGCGTTGACACGGGAGGGGAGACCCAGTACTTC. It codes for CSVDTGGETQYF.

The chain employs TRBV5-4 and TRBJ2-1, with 7 nucleotides matching TRBD1. Germline loops: CDR1 SGHNT, CDR2 YYREEE (reference sequence). The CDR3 sequence is 13 residues long. The V segment lost 4 bases and the J segment 9 bases; nucleotides outside the gene matches: 7. CDR3 DNA: TGTGCCAGCAGCCCAGCGGCAGGGGGTGAGCAGTTCTTC. It translates to CASSPAAGGEQFF.

The chain has TRBV9 and TRBJ2-1; 10 bases fit TRBD1. Trimming at V came to 3 bases and at J to 2 bases, leaving 5 bases not matched to a gene. The V gene's germline CDR1 is SGDLS and CDR2 YYNGEE. This CDR3 has 16 residues. Here the CDR3 DNA reads TGTGCCAGCAGCGCGGGGACAGGGGAGGCCTACAATGAGCAGTTCTTC. Translation: CASSAGTGEAYNEQFF.

The gene calls are TRBV2 and TRBJ1-5, with TRBD1 as a possible D gene (6 bases). CDR3 length: 15 amino acids. CDR1 SNHLY and CDR2 FYNNEI come from the germline V gene. V gave up 7 bases and J gave up 4 bases, with 17 bases separating them. This CDR3 reads CASNKGGLKNQPQHF. The DNA of the CDR3 is TGTGCCAGCAACAAAGGGGGACTGAAAAATCAGCCCCAGCATTTT.

V gene TRBV12-3 or TRBV12-4 combines with J gene TRBJ2-5; D gene uncertain. V gave up 3 bases and J gave up 4 bases, with 6 bases separating them. CDR3 length: 12 amino acids. CDR3 region: CASSLIGETQYF. CDR3 coding DNA: TGTGCCAGCAGTTTGATAGGAGAGACCCAGTACTTC.

This clone has a single count. This chain joins TRBV5-1 and TRBJ1-1, with 9 bases that match TRBD1. With V trimmed by 7 bases and J by 7 bases, 8 bases remained unmatched. Germline V gene sequence: CDR1 SGHRS, CDR2 YFSETQ. The CDR3 has 13 amino acids. The CDR3 DNA sequence: TGCGCCAGCCGATTACAGGGGGCCGATGAAGCTTTCTTT. It specifies CASRLQGADEAFF.

This rearrangement joins TRBV4-3 to TRBJ2-7; D is uncertain. V lost 3 bases, J lost 6 bases, and 15 bases lay in between. Germline V gene lookup returns CDR1 LGHNA and CDR2 YSLEER. This CDR3 is built from 14 residues. The chain's CDR3 is CASSQVASASEQYF. The CDR3 bases are TGCGCCAGCAGCCAGGTAGCTTCGGCGAGCGAGCAGTACTTC.

This rearrangement joins TRBV29-1 to TRBJ1-2, with D unresolved. Germline V gene lookup returns CDR1 SQVTM and CDR2 ANQGSEA. V dropped 7 bases and J dropped 6 bases, with 12 bases sitting between them. This CDR3 has 11 amino acids. CDR3 amino acids: CSGLGEDGYTF. CDR3 sequence (DNA): TGCAGCGGACTCGGGGAGGATGGCTACACCTTC.

This clone was detected only once. This rearrangement joins TRBV19 to TRBJ1-1; D not resolved. V was shortened by 6 bases and J by 3 bases, with 14 bases between the two germline ends. Germline assignment: CDR1 LNHDA and CDR2 SQIVND (reference sequence). The CDR3 is 14 amino acids. The CDR3 bases are TGTGCCAGTAGACTAAGAGGGTTTCACACTGAAGCTTTCTTT. It is translated as CASRLRGFHTEAFF.

This chain uses TRBV12-3 or TRBV12-4 with TRBJ2-4; D perhaps matches TRBD2 (5 bases). The V end was cut by 0 bases, the J end by 13 bases, with 13 bases between. The CDR3 totals 13 residues. This chain's CDR3 is CASSLAILREQYF. The CDR3 DNA reads TGTGCCAGCAGTTTAGCGATTTTGAGGGAACAGTACTTC.

This sequence joins TRBV6-5 and TRBJ2-1; D tentatively fits TRBD1 or TRBD2 (5 bases each). Germline CDR1 and CDR2: MNHEY and SVGAGI. V dropped 5 bases and J dropped 7 bases, with 18 bases sitting between them. This CDR3 contains 15 residues. CDR3 amino acids: CASSPIGTASNEQFF. CDR3 coding DNA: TGTGCCAGCAGTCCAATTGGGACGGCCTCGAATGAGCAGTTCTTC.

V usage is TRBV3-1 (or the pseudogene TRBV3-2) and J usage is TRBJ1-3, with D tentatively TRBD1 (6 bases). Germline V lookup: CDR1 LGHDT, CDR2 YNNKEL (reference sequence). Trimming took off 8 bases at V and 7 bases at J, with 12 bases between the two ends. The CDR3 is made up of 12 amino acids. In DNA, the CDR3 is TGTGCCAGCCGGGGGGGCGCGAACACCATATATTTT. Amino acid sequence: CASRGGANTIYF.

This chain connects TRBV29-1 to TRBJ1-1; D is undetermined. V lost 4 bases, J lost 1 base, and 7 bases lay in between. This CDR3 region has 12 residues. Germline-derived CDR1 and CDR2 are SQVTM and ANQGSEA. The CDR3 spells CSVGRPNTEAFF. The DNA for the CDR3 is TGCAGCGTTGGGAGGCCGAACACTGAAGCTTTCTTT.

This clone showed up just a few times. The chain joins TRBV7-6 to TRBJ2-2; 7 bases map to TRBD1. Germline V gene sequence: CDR1 SGHVS, CDR2 FNYEAQ. The CDR3 consists of 15 residues. The junction had 8 bases not matched to a gene; V was cut back by 5 bases and J by 5 bases. The CDR3 protein is CASSPLTGETGELFF. Written as DNA, the CDR3 is TGTGCCAGCAGCCCCCTTACAGGGGAAACCGGGGAGCTGTTTTTT. Full variable domain (missing parts from reference TRBV7-6 and TRBJ2-2): GAGVSQSPRYKVTKRGQDVALRCDPISGHVSLYWYRQALGQGPEFLTYFNYEAQQDKSGLPNDRFSAERPEGSISTLTIQRTEQRDSAMYRCASSPLTGETGELFFGEGSRLTVL.

This clone was seen once. This sequence joins TRBV28 and TRBJ2-7, with D perhaps being TRBD1 or TRBD2 (5 bases each). Germline-derived CDR1 and CDR2 are MDHEN and SYDVKM. This CDR3 comprises 16 residues. V lost 2 bases to trimming and J lost 7 bases, with 21 bases between them. DNA for the CDR3: TGTGCCAGCAGTTTAGTGGGACGGGGCTCGGCCGAGGAGCAGTACTTC. Translated: CASSLVGRGSAEEQYF.